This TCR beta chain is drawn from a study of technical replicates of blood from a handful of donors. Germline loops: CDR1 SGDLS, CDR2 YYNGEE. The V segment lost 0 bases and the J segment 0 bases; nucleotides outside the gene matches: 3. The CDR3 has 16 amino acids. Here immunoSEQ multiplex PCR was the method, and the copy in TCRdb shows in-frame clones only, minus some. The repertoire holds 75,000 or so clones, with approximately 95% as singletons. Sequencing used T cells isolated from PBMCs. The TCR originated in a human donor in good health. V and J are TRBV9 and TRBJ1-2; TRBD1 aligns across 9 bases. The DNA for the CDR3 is TGTGCCAGCAGCGTAGCTGGGACAGGGTCTAACTATGGCTACACCTTC. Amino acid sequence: CASSVAGTGSNYGYTF.